The next 9 T cell receptor beta chains were all read from a single sample in a study of cytomegalovirus exposure and HLA in healthy donors. The PCR ran on 60 Vbeta and 13 Jbeta primers. The method was immunoSEQ multiplex PCR; TCRdb's version includes in-frame clones alone and lacks a portion of them. Of over 110,000 clones listed, 73% were seen once; the top ten hold roughly 1.3%. The specimen was PBMCs. The origin of the receptors is a middle-aged woman in good health and CMV-seronegative.

A few counts support this clone. This chain connects TRBV6-4 to TRBJ2-3; 11 bases are shared with TRBD2. The germline V gene encodes CDR1 MRHNA and CDR2 SNTAGT. J gave up 1 base and V 3 bases, and 0 bases lay outside the gene matches. This CDR3 region has 15 residues. Written as DNA, the CDR3 is TGTGCCAGCAGTGAGACTAGCGGGGGCACAGATACGCAGTATTTT. This encodes CASSETSGGTDTQYF.

The chain carries TRBV5-5 and TRBJ2-3, with D possibly matching TRBD2 (6 bases). This CDR3 has 15 amino acids. CDR1 SGHKS and CDR2 YYEKEE come from the germline V gene (reference sequence). The germline V and J ends were trimmed by 5 bases and 0 bases, with 13 bases remaining between them. In DNA form, the CDR3 reads TGTGCCAGCAGACTTAACCGGGGGAGCACAGATACGCAGTATTTT. Translation gives CASRLNRGSTDTQYF.

This chain connects TRBV2 to TRBJ2-1, with TRBD2 matching 10 bases. V was clipped by 0 bases and J by 11 bases; unmatched bases: 13. Germline loops: CDR1 SNHLY, CDR2 FYNNEI. The CDR3 runs 17 residues. CDR3 nucleotide sequence: TGTGCCAGCAGTGAAGCGGGGTTAATAGCGGGGGGTAGGAAGCAGTTCTTC. Its translation: CASSEAGLIAGGRKQFF. The variable domain in full, with the rest retrieved from reference TRBV2 and TRBJ2-1, is EPEVTQTPSHQVTQMGQEVILRCVPISNHLYFYWYRQILGQKVEFLVSFYNNEISEKSEIFDDQFSVERPDGSNFTLKIRSTKLEDSAMYFCASSEAGLIAGGRKQFFGPGTRLTVL.

This clone was counted between two and nine times. The chain recombines TRBV19 with TRBJ1-5; D remains ambiguous. Trimming pared 5 bases from V and 0 bases from J, leaving 11 bases between. The CDR3 is 15 residues long. Germline V lookup: CDR1 LNHDA, CDR2 SQIVND (reference sequence). The CDR3 spells CASSAEGFSNQPQHF. CDR3 in DNA: TGTGCCAGTAGTGCCGAGGGCTTTAGCAATCAGCCCCAGCATTTT.

Turning to this clone: The junction departs from germline at one end; a sequencing error may be responsible. Other DNA sequences from this sample encode an identical CDR3 as well. The CDR3 here is CASSSGLGSPLHF. The CDR3 DNA reads as TGTGCTAGCAGCTCCGGACTAGGGTCACCCCTCCACTTT. The chain recombines TRBV7-3 with TRBJ1-6; D is unresolved. CDR1 SGHTA and CDR2 FQGTGA come from the germline V gene. CDR3 length: 13 residues.

The chain carries TRBV7-6 and TRBJ2-1; 9 positions match TRBD1. V shed 1 base, J shed 10 bases, and the junction held 2 bases outside the gene matches. The germline V gene encodes CDR1 SGHVS and CDR2 FNYEAQ. This CDR3 is 13 amino acids long. CDR3 amino acids: CASSLGGQGEQFF. In DNA form, the CDR3 reads TGTGCCAGCAGCTTAGGGGGACAGGGAGAGCAGTTCTTC. Together with reference TRBV7-6 and TRBJ2-1, the CDR3 gives the full variable domain: GAGVSQSPRYKVTKRGQDVALRCDPISGHVSLYWYRQALGQGPEFLTYFNYEAQQDKSGLPNDRFSAERPEGSISTLTIQRTEQRDSAMYRCASSLGGQGEQFFGPGTRLTVL.

This rearrangement joins TRBV2 to TRBJ2-3; 13 bases match TRBD2. The ends lost 3 bases at V and 4 bases at J; junction bases unmatched: 4. CDR3 size: 16 residues. CDR1 and CDR2 from the germline V gene are SNHLY and FYNNEI. Here the CDR3 DNA reads TGTGCCAGCAGTGACATACTAGCGGGGGGGCCAGATACGCAGTATTTT. As protein: CASSDILAGGPDTQYF.

The chain joins TRBV6-4 to TRBJ2-3; possibly TRBD2 for D (5 bases). V lost 5 bases to trimming and J lost 2 bases, with 17 bases between them. The CDR3 sequence is 16 residues long. Germline loops: CDR1 MRHNA, CDR2 SNTAGT. For the CDR3, the DNA is TGTGCCAGCAGTAACCTTTATAGCGAGCACACAGATACGCAGTATTTT. Residues: CASSNLYSEHTDTQYF.

The rearrangement joins TRBV19 to TRBJ2-7, with a weak D call TRBD1 (6 bases). V lost 5 bases, J lost 1 base, and 12 bases lay in between. CDR1 is LNHDA and CDR2 is SQIVND in the germline V gene (reference sequence). CDR3 length equals 14 residues. CDR3 loop: CASSPQGLSYEQYF. DNA for the CDR3: TGTGCCAGTAGTCCACAGGGTTTATCCTACGAGCAGTACTTC.